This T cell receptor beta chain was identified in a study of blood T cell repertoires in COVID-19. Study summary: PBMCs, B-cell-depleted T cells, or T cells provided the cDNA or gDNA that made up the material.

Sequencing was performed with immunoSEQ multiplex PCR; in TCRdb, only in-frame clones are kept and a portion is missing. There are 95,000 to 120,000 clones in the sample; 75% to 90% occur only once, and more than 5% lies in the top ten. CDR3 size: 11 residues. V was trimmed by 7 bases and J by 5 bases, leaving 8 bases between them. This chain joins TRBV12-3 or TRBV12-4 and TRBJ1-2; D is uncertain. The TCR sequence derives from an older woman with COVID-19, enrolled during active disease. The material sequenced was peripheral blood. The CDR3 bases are TGTGCCAGCACCCTCCGTTATGGCTACACCTTC. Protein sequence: CASTLRYGYTF.